This entry lists 15 T cell receptor beta chains sequenced from one sample in a study of blood T cell repertoires in COVID-19. Here immunoSEQ multiplex PCR was the method, and the copy in TCRdb shows in-frame clones only, minus some. The sample lists about 89,000 clones; 80% were seen once. Sequenced sample: peripheral blood. The receptors shown here come from a woman of 80 years or more with acute or convalescent COVID-19.

The rearrangement joins TRBV6-6 to TRBJ1-1; a possible D gene is TRBD1 (6 bases). This CDR3 is built from 13 residues. Germline V gene lookup returns CDR1 MNHNY and CDR2 SVGAGI (reference sequence). The ends were cut back, 8 bases at V and 1 base at J, with 11 bases in the middle. The CDR3 loop is CASEMTGNTEAFF. The CDR3 bases are TGTGCCAGCGAGATGACAGGGAACACTGAAGCTTTCTTT.

This clone was seen more than once but under ten times. CDR3 region: CASSPRTGWNNEKLFF. The CDR3 bases are TGTGCCAGTAGTCCGAGGACAGGGTGGAATAATGAAAAACTGTTTTTT. The genes are TRBV19 and TRBJ1-4; TRBD1 matches at 8 bases. The CDR3 consists of 16 residues. V was clipped by 5 bases and J by 4 bases; unmatched bases: 9. The germline V gene encodes CDR1 LNHDA and CDR2 SQIVND (reference sequence).

This chain joins TRBV7-9 and TRBJ1-1; tentatively, D is TRBD1 (6 bases). V lost 1 base and J lost 7, with 13 bases in between. The CDR3 is 14 amino acids. Germline lookup yields CDR1 SEHNR and CDR2 FQNEAQ (reference sequence). The CDR3 sequence is CASSLGAGDNEAFF. CDR3 DNA: TGTGCCAGCAGCTTAGGGGCAGGGGATAATGAAGCTTTCTTT. The whole variable domain, filled in from reference TRBV7-9 and TRBJ1-1, reads DTGVSQNPRHKITKRGQNVTFRCDPISEHNRLYWYRQTLGQGPEFLTYFQNEAQLEKSRLLSDRFSAERPKGSFSTLEIQRTEQGDSAMYLCASSLGAGDNEAFFGQGTRLTVV.

The CDR3 sequence: CASSPSVWGADGYTF. In DNA form, the CDR3 reads TGTGCCAGCTCACCATCGGTTTGGGGCGCAGATGGCTACACCTTC. The genes are TRBV18 and TRBJ1-2, with a tentative D call TRBD1 (5 bases). The germline V and J ends were trimmed by 2 bases and 6 bases, with 16 bases remaining between them. Germline lookup yields CDR1 KGHSH and CDR2 LQKENI. There are 15 residues in the CDR3. The full variable domain, completed using reference TRBV18 and TRBJ1-2, is NAGVMQNPRHLVRRRGQEARLRCSPMKGHSHVYWYRQLPEEGLKFMVYLQKENIIDESGMPKERFSAEFPKEGPSILRIQQVVRGDSAAYFCASSPSVWGADGYTFGSGTRLTVV.

V usage is TRBV27 and J usage is TRBJ1-6; D uncertain. This CDR3 spans 14 amino acids. Trimming left V 3 bases short and J 7 bases short, with 10 bases between. Germline V gene data show CDR1 as MNHEY and CDR2 as SMNVEV (reference sequence). The CDR3 region has the DNA TGTGCCAGCAGTTTTTCGGGGTTGAATTCACCCCTCCACTTT. Translating it yields CASSFSGLNSPLHF.

The V call is TRBV25-1, the J call TRBJ1-1; 8 nucleotides line up with TRBD1. Germline trimming cut 8 bases from V and 5 bases from J; bases unmatched to any gene: 10. The CDR3 has 14 amino acids. Germline CDR1 is MGHDK and CDR2 is SYGVNS. For the CDR3, the DNA is TGTGCCAGCGCCTTCGCAGGGGGCCGGACTGAAGCTTTCTTT. Translation: CASAFAGGRTEAFF.

The chain is built from TRBV5-4 and TRBJ2-5, with D possibly being TRBD2 (6 bases). V was pared by 1 base and J by 2 bases, with 15 bases between. Germline V gene lookup returns CDR1 SGHNT and CDR2 YYREEE (reference sequence). The CDR3 runs 16 residues. CDR3 sequence: CASSLSQRRVQETQYF. The CDR3 DNA reads TGTGCCAGCAGCTTGTCCCAAAGGAGGGTACAAGAGACCCAGTACTTC.

V and J are TRBV5-1 and TRBJ2-7; 8 bases line up with TRBD1. The CDR3 runs 14 residues. Germline-derived CDR1 and CDR2 are SGHRS and YFSETQ. After removal of 0 bases from V and 6 bases from J, the junction contained 5 bases not matched to a gene. For the CDR3, the DNA is TGCGCCAGCAGCTTGGGGACAGGGCTGGGCGAGCAGTACTTC. It encodes CASSLGTGLGEQYF.

This chain links TRBV18 with TRBJ2-3, with D possibly TRBD2 on 6 matching bases. CDR3 length equals 13 residues. The ends were cut back, 0 bases at V and 5 bases at J, with 6 bases in the middle. The germline V gene has CDR1 KGHSH and CDR2 LQKENI. The CDR3 region has the DNA TGTGCCAGCTCACCACCGGGGGGAGATACGCAGTATTTT. Translating gives CASSPPGGDTQYF.

The sample holds a few counts of this clone. The V gene is TRBV6-4, the J gene TRBJ2-1, with 7 bases matching TRBD2. CDR3 length: 14 amino acids. CDR1 and CDR2 (germline): MRHNA, SNTAGT. Trimming took 2 bases from V and 7 from J; bases not matched to a gene: 5. CDR3 DNA: TGTGCCAGCAGTGACGGGAGGGCCTGGAATGAGCAGTTCTTC. This encodes CASSDGRAWNEQFF.

J is TRBJ1-2 and V is TRBV7-8, with unresolved D. Germline values: CDR1 SGHVS, CDR2 FQNEAQ. CDR3 length: 13 amino acids. The V and J ends lost 5 bases and 1 base respectively, with 8 bases between them. The CDR3 bases are TGTGCCAGCAGCCCTCAGGATAACTATGGCTACACCTTC. It is translated as CASSPQDNYGYTF.

The chain has TRBV7-7 and TRBJ2-2; tentatively, D is TRBD2 (7 bases). The CDR3 consists of 17 residues. Deletions cut 5 bases from V and 1 base from J, with 17 bases between. Germline V lookup: CDR1 SSHAT, CDR2 FNYEAQ (reference sequence). The CDR3 spells CASSPRGGGLNTGELFF. Here the CDR3 DNA reads TGTGCCAGCAGCCCCCGGGGAGGGGGGCTGAACACCGGGGAGCTGTTTTTT.

V and J are TRBV6-1 and TRBJ1-3, with 7 positions matching TRBD1. Germline V gives CDR1 MNHNS, CDR2 SASEGT. Unmatched junction bases numbered 6, after V lost 4 bases and J lost 0 bases. This CDR3 is 16 amino acids long. The CDR3 coding sequence is TGTGCCAGCAGTGCATCCGGGACAGTCTCTGGAAACACCATATATTTT. Encoded protein: CASSASGTVSGNTIYF.

This clone occurred a few times. The rearrangement uses TRBV27 and TRBJ1-2; 9 bases line up with TRBD1. From germline, CDR1 is MNHEY and CDR2 SMNVEV (reference sequence). J lost 4 bases, V lost 0 bases, and 6 bases had no gene match. The CDR3 has 16 residues. CDR3 sequence (DNA): TGTGCCAGCAGTTTATCGACCCCGACAGGGGGCTATGGCTACACCTTC. Translated: CASSLSTPTGGYGYTF.

This clone showed up just once. The genes are TRBV30 and TRBJ1-2, with TRBD1 as a possible D gene (6 bases). Trimming took 0 bases from V and 4 from J, leaving 6 bases between them. CDR1 is GTSNPN, CDR2 SVGIG, per germline (reference sequence). CDR3 size: 12 residues. Written as DNA, the CDR3 is TGTGCCTGGAGTGTACAGGGCTATGGCTACACCTTC. Protein product: CAWSVQGYGYTF.